The 7 T cell receptor beta chains in this list originate from one sample, sequenced in a study of blood T cells in healthy people across ages (dated by TCRdb to about 2015). Library preparation employed 5' RACE. The sequencer was an Illumina HiSeq 2500. A second PCR of roughly 7 to 11 cycles was performed with a sample-barcoded 5' primer and a J-beta primer mix. The raw public reads went through TCRdb reprocessing: fastp at Q25, MiXCR clone calling, in-frame beta chains kept. Each CDR3 protein appears once, grouped with its most common genes and DNA. In this sample the table shows around 1.5 million distinct CDR3 sequences, 42% of which occur a single time. The ten biggest clones cover 7% to 9.5% of the sample. Sequences were obtained from blood. The receptors derive from a woman aged 18-35 years in good health.

The CDR3 DNA is TGCGCCAGCAGCTTGGGCTCAGCCAACTACAATGAGCAGTTCTTC. It translates to CASSLGSANYNEQFF. The chain employs TRBV5-1 and TRBJ2-1; no reliable D call. CDR1 is SGHRS, CDR2 YFSETQ, per germline. The CDR3 sequence is 15 residues long. V lost 0 bases to trimming and J lost 3 bases, with 10 bases between them.

This clonotype has just a few counts. The chain couples TRBV18 to TRBJ2-7; 7 bases are shared with TRBD1. V shed 1 base, J shed 6 bases, and the junction held 6 bases outside the gene matches. This CDR3 contains 14 residues. Looked up from germline, CDR1 is KGHSH and CDR2 is LQKENI. For the CDR3, the DNA is TGTGCCAGCTCACCACAGGGGGCCGCTTCCGAGCAGTACTTC. Encoded protein: CASSPQGAASEQYF.

V and J are TRBV11-2 and TRBJ1-1, with unresolved D. The length of the CDR3 is 14 residues. Germline V gene lookup returns CDR1 SGHAT and CDR2 FQNNGV. Trimming pared 3 bases from V and 5 bases from J, leaving 13 bases between. CDR3 in DNA: TGTGCCAGCAGCTTGGGGAGTAGTGGGACTGAAGCTTTCTTT. Translated, it gives CASSLGSSGTEAFF.

This clonotype showed up just once. The chain uses TRBV20-1 and TRBJ2-4; perhaps TRBD2 as D (6 bases). The J call may be wrong; the DNA end is better matched by TRBJ2-7. This CDR3 region has 16 residues. Germline lookup yields CDR1 DFQATT and CDR2 SNEGSKA (reference sequence). The CDR3 is CSARDWTEGIAYEQYF. CDR3 DNA sequence: TGCAGTGCTAGAGATTGGACGGAGGGTATCGCCTACGAGCAGTACTTC.

This chain joins TRBV4-1 and TRBJ1-1; possibly TRBD1 for D (5 bases). Germline CDR1 is MGHRA and CDR2 is YSYEKL. Trimming took off 1 base at V and 2 bases at J, with 11 bases between the two ends. CDR3 length equals 15 residues. This CDR3 reads CASSQGVGENTEAFF. CDR3 sequence (DNA): TGCGCCAGCAGCCAAGGGGTAGGGGAAAACACTGAAGCTTTCTTT.

This chain joins TRBV9 and TRBJ1-1; unclear D gene. The length of the CDR3 is 15 residues. V gave up 0 bases and J gave up 0 bases, with 9 bases separating them. Looked up from germline, CDR1 is SGDLS and CDR2 is YYNGEE. The CDR3 DNA sequence: TGTGCCAGCAGCGTAGACCCGGGATTGAACACTGAAGCTTTCTTT. It translates to CASSVDPGLNTEAFF.

The chain employs TRBV6-5 and TRBJ1-1; D unresolved. V shed 0 bases and J shed 1 base, with 6 bases lying between them. This CDR3 has 14 amino acids. Germline V gives CDR1 MNHEY, CDR2 SVGAGI. CDR3 sequence (DNA): TGTGCCAGCAGTTACTCGTACCAGAACACTGAAGCTTTCTTT. Translating it yields CASSYSYQNTEAFF.